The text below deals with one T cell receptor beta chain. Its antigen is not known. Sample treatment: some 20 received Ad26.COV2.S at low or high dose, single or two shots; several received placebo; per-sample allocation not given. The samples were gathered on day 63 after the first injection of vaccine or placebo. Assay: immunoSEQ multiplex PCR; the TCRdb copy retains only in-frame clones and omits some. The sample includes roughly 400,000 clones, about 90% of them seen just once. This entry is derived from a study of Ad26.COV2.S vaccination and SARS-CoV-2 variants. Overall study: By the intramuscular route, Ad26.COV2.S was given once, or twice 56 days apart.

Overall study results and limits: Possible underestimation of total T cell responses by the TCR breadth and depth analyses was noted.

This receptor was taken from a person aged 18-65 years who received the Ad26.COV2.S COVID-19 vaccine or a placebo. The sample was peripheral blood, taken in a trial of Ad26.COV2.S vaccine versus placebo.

The CDR3: CASTLTPAGDEQFF. DNA of the CDR3: TGTGCCAGCACACTAACTCCCGCTGGCGATGAGCAGTTCTTC. The rearrangement joins TRBV7-8 to TRBJ2-1; D unclear. From germline, CDR1 is SGHVS and CDR2 FQNEAQ. The CDR3 runs to 14 residues. Trimming took 7 bases from V and 8 from J, leaving 18 bases between them.